Each of the 18 T cell receptor beta chains below was sequenced from the same sample in a study of cytomegalovirus exposure and HLA in healthy donors. Primers for the PCR totalled 60 Vbeta and 13 Jbeta. The data were produced by immunoSEQ multiplex PCR, yet TCRdb's version contains in-frame clones alone and is incomplete. Found here are around 120,000 clones, 75% to 90% of them singletons; the top ten hold around 9.5%. What was sequenced was PBMCs. Every receptor here comes from a female donor in good health and CMV-seropositive.

The V call is TRBV15, the J call TRBJ1-2; D ambiguous. V dropped 1 base and J dropped 8 bases, with 17 bases sitting between them. This CDR3 has 15 residues. Germline lookup yields CDR1 LNHNV and CDR2 YYDKDF (reference sequence). The CDR3 nucleotides are TGTGCCACCAGCAGAGTAAGGCTCCGAGCGGACGGCTACACCTTC. It encodes CATSRVRLRADGYTF.

This chain connects TRBV5-6 to TRBJ1-3; D might be TRBD1 (6 bases). CDR1 and CDR2 from the germline V gene are SGHDT and YYEEEE. Trimming removed 0 bases from V and 0 bases from J, with 7 bases in between. This CDR3 comprises 15 residues. The CDR3 DNA follows: TGTGCCAGCAGCTTGGGGACAGTCTCTGGAAACACCATATATTTT. This sequence encodes CASSLGTVSGNTIYF.

Here the CDR3 reads CASSLVEGGPEAFF. The CDR3 coding sequence is TGTGCCAGCAGCTTGGTGGAGGGAGGCCCTGAAGCTTTCTTT. The gene calls are TRBV5-8 and TRBJ1-1; no firm D call. This CDR3 contains 14 residues. The germline CDR1 and CDR2 sequences are SGHTS and YDEGEE. V was pared by 0 bases and J by 6 bases, with 12 bases between. The full variable domain, rest sourced from reference TRBV5-8 and TRBJ1-1, is EAGVTQSPTHLIKTRGQQATLRCSPISGHTSVYWYQQALGLGLQFLLWYDEGEERNRGNFPPRFSGRQFPNYSSELNVNALELEDSALYLCASSLVEGGPEAFFGQGTRLTVV.

This clone occurred once. This rearrangement joins TRBV7-2 to TRBJ2-1; D gene ambiguous. V lost 0 bases and J lost 5, with 5 bases in between. The CDR3 extends over 13 amino acids. Germline values: CDR1 SGHTA, CDR2 FQGNSA. The CDR3 DNA follows: TGTGCCAGCAGCTTAGCAGCAAACAATGAGCAGTTCTTC. Residues: CASSLAANNEQFF. Supplemented by reference TRBV7-2 and TRBJ2-1, the full variable domain reads GAGVSQSPSNKVTEKGKDVELRCDPISGHTALYWYRQSLGQGLEFLIYFQGNSAPDKSGLPSDRFSAERTGGSVSTLTIQRTQQEDSAVYLCASSLAANNEQFFGPGTRLTVL.

This clone showed up just once. The chain joins TRBV7-3 to TRBJ2-3; 7 nucleotides agree with TRBD1. The CDR3 is 14 residues long. V trimming: 5 bases; J trimming: 6 bases; junction bases outside the gene matches: 8. CDR1 and CDR2 (germline): SGHTA, FQGTGA. In nucleotides, the CDR3 is TGTGCCAGCAGCCACGACAGGGTAGGCGATACGCAGTATTTT. This sequence encodes CASSHDRVGDTQYF.

This clone has a single count. The rearrangement links TRBV6-5 to TRBJ2-7, with 7 bases identical to TRBD1. V lost 6 bases, J lost 1 base, and 0 bases stayed unmatched. CDR1 is MNHEY and CDR2 is SVGAGI in the germline V gene. This CDR3 is 12 amino acids long. CDR3 region: CASRQGSYEQYF. CDR3 DNA: TGTGCCAGCAGACAGGGGTCCTACGAGCAGTACTTC.

The CDR3 coding sequence is TGTGCCAGCAGCTTTGGACAGGGGCCTAACACTGAAGCTTTCTTT. It specifies CASSFGQGPNTEAFF. V usage is TRBV5-6 and J usage is TRBJ1-1; 9 nucleotides match TRBD1. J gave up 2 bases and V 2 bases, and 4 bases lay outside the gene matches. Germline assignment: CDR1 SGHDT and CDR2 YYEEEE. The CDR3 contains 15 residues.

This sequence joins TRBV5-8 and TRBJ2-7, with 9 bases lining up with TRBD1. CDR1 is SGHTS, CDR2 YDEGEE, per germline. The CDR3 covers 12 residues. The ends lost 7 bases at V and 3 bases at J; junction bases unmatched: 2. In DNA form, the CDR3 reads TGTGCCAGCCGACAGGGGGTCTACGAGCAGTACTTC. Its translation is CASRQGVYEQYF.

The J gene is TRBJ2-1, the V gene TRBV20-1, with TRBD2 identical over 8 bases. The germline V gene has CDR1 DFQATT and CDR2 SNEGSKA (reference sequence). V was pared by 6 bases and J by 9 bases, with 4 bases of the junction left unmatched. This CDR3 has 11 amino acids. CDR3 residues: CSARTSGEQFF. The CDR3 coding sequence is TGCAGTGCGAGAACTAGCGGTGAGCAGTTCTTC.

The V call is TRBV9, the J call TRBJ1-6, with 10 bases fitting TRBD1. Looked up from germline, CDR1 is SGDLS and CDR2 is YYNGEE. The CDR3 covers 15 residues. J lost 11 bases, V lost 0 bases, and 5 bases had no gene match. As DNA, the CDR3 is TGTGCCAGCAGCGTAGAGGACAGGGGGGTTACACCCCTCCACTTT. Amino acid sequence: CASSVEDRGVTPLHF. Together with reference TRBV9 and TRBJ1-6, the CDR3 gives the full variable domain: DSGVTQTPKHLITATGQRVTLRCSPRSGDLSVYWYQQSLDQGLQFLIQYYNGEERAKGNILERFSAQQFPDLHSELNLSSLELGDSALYFCASSVEDRGVTPLHFGNGTRLTVT.

J is TRBJ2-4 and V is TRBV11-2, with 16 positions matching TRBD2. V gave up 5 bases and J gave up 7 bases; unmatched junction bases: 14. The germline V gene encodes CDR1 SGHAT and CDR2 FQNNGV. The CDR3 runs 19 residues. CDR3 amino acids: CASSLPGTSGGAARNIQYF. The CDR3 DNA reads TGTGCCAGCAGCCTACCCGGGACTAGCGGGGGGGCGGCTAGGAACATTCAGTACTTC. The whole variable domain, filled in from reference TRBV11-2 and TRBJ2-4, reads EAGVAQSPRYKIIEKRQSVAFWCNPISGHATLYWYQQILGQGPKLLIQFQNNGVVDDSQLPKDRFSAERLKGVDSTLKIQPAKLEDSAVYLCASSLPGTSGGAARNIQYFGAGTRLSVL.

This clone was seen only a few times. This rearrangement joins TRBV7-2 to TRBJ1-1; TRBD1 is a possible D gene (6 bases). CDR1 is SGHTA and CDR2 is FQGNSA in the germline V gene. V was pared by 7 bases and J by 1 base, with 13 bases between. The CDR3 extends over 14 amino acids. As DNA, the CDR3 is TGTGCCAGCATCCCCATGGACAGGAACACTGAAGCTTTCTTT. Translated, it gives CASIPMDRNTEAFF.

This clone was recorded once. This rearrangement joins TRBV30 to TRBJ1-4; maybe TRBD1 (5 bases). The CDR3 length is 11 residues. The germline V gene has CDR1 GTSNPN and CDR2 SVGIG (reference sequence). V was cut by 4 bases and J by 6 bases, with 6 bases left in between. For the CDR3, the DNA is TGTGCCTGGACCAGGGATGAAAAACTGTTTTTT. This gives the protein CAWTRDEKLFF.

In its sample, this clone was seen once. V usage is TRBV2 and J usage is TRBJ1-2; D not certain. Trimming took 0 bases from V and 8 from J, leaving 19 bases between them. The CDR3 totals 16 residues. Germline CDR1 reads SNHLY; CDR2 reads FYNNEI. As DNA, the CDR3 is TGTGCCAGCAGTGAAGCGCTTCGGAGGGCAGGCGGCGGCTACACCTTC. It is translated as CASSEALRRAGGGYTF.

This clone was counted once. Distinct nucleotide sequences in the sample also encode this CDR3. The chain uses TRBV18 and TRBJ2-7, with a weak D call TRBD2 (5 bases). V was clipped by 3 bases and J by 3 bases, with 9 bases between them. Germline lookup yields CDR1 KGHSH and CDR2 LQKENI. The CDR3 sequence is 13 residues long. The CDR3 coding sequence is TGTGCCAGCTCACCCGACCGGGACTACGAGCAGTACTTC. As protein: CASSPDRDYEQYF.

Only one count was recorded for this clone. The chain employs TRBV6-5 and TRBJ2-3; a weak D match, TRBD2 (5 bases). The CDR3 has 15 amino acids. V lost 6 bases and J lost 1, with 14 bases in between. The germline V gene encodes CDR1 MNHEY and CDR2 SVGAGI. The CDR3 reads CASRVRGIGTDTQYF. CDR3 coding DNA: TGTGCCAGCAGGGTTCGGGGAATTGGCACAGATACGCAGTATTTT.

The chain employs TRBV29-1 and TRBJ2-7; 8 positions match TRBD1. The CDR3 has 13 residues. After removal of 6 bases from V and 4 bases from J, the junction contained 8 bases not matched to a gene. From germline, CDR1 is SQVTM and CDR2 ANQGSEA. CDR3 protein: CSVLGQGPYEQYF. The CDR3 DNA reads as TGCAGCGTCCTTGGACAGGGCCCGTACGAGCAGTACTTC.

The V call is TRBV19, the J call TRBJ2-2; the match to TRBD2 covers 10 bases. The V segment lost 7 bases and the J segment 2 bases; nucleotides outside the gene matches: 7. The CDR3 runs 16 residues. Germline-derived CDR1 and CDR2 are LNHDA and SQIVND (reference sequence). The CDR3 sequence is CASTHLAGDNTGELFF. CDR3 in DNA: TGTGCCAGTACCCACCTAGCGGGGGATAACACCGGGGAGCTGTTTTTT.